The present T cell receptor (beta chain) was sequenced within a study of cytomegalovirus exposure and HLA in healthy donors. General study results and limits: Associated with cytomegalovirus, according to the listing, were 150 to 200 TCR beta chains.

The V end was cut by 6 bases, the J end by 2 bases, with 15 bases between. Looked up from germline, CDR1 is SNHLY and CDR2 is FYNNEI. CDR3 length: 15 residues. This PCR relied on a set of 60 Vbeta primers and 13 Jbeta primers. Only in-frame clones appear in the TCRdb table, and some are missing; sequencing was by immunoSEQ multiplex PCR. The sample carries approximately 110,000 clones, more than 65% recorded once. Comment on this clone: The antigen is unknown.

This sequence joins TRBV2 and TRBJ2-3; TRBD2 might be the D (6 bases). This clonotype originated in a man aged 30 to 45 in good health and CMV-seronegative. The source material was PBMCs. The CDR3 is CASRGSSVLTDTQYF. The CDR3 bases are TGTGCCAGCAGGGGGTCTAGCGTACTCACAGATACGCAGTATTTT. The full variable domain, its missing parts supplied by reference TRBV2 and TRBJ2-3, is EPEVTQTPSHQVTQMGQEVILRCVPISNHLYFYWYRQILGQKVEFLVSFYNNEISEKSEIFDDQFSVERPDGSNFTLKIRSTKLEDSAMYFCASRGSSVLTDTQYFGPGTRLTVL.